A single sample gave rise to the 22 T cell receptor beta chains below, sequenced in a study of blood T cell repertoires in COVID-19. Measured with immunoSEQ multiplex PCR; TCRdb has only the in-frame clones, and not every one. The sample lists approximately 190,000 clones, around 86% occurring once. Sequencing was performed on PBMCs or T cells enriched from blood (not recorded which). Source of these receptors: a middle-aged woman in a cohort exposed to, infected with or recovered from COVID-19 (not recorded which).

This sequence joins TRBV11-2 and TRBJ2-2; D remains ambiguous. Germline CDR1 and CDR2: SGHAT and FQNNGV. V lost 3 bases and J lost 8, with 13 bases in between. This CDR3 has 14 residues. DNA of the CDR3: TGTGCCAGCAGCTTTTCTCTACCTCCGGGGGAGCTGTTTTTT. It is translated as CASSFSLPPGELFF.

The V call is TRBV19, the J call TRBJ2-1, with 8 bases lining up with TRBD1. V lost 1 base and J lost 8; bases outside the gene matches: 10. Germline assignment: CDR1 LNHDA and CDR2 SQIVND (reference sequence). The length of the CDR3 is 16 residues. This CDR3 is CASSIAGGTGKYEQFF. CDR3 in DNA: TGTGCCAGTAGTATAGCCGGCGGGACAGGTAAATATGAGCAGTTCTTC.

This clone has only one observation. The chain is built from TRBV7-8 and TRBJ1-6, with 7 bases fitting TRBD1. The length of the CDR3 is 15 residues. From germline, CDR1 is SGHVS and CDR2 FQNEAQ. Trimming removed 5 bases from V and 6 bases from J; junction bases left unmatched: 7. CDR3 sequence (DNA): TGTGCCAGCAGCCTCAGGGGGGATGGTAATTCACCCCTCCACTTT. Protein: CASSLRGDGNSPLHF.

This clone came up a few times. The CDR3 region has the DNA TGTGCCAGCTCACCTTTCCCGGGACAGATGACCTCTGGAAACACCATATATTTT. This codes for CASSPFPGQMTSGNTIYF. V gene TRBV18 combines with J gene TRBJ1-3, with 7 bases matching TRBD1. With 3 bases clipped from V and 0 bases from J, the junction kept 11 bases outside the gene matches. Germline V gene lookup returns CDR1 KGHSH and CDR2 LQKENI. The CDR3 spans 18 residues.

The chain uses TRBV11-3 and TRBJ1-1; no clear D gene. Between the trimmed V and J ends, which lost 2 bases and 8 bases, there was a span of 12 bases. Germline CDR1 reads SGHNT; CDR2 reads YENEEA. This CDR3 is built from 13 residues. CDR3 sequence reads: CASSLQGGIEAFF. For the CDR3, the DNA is TGTGCCAGCAGCTTACAAGGCGGCATCGAAGCTTTCTTT.

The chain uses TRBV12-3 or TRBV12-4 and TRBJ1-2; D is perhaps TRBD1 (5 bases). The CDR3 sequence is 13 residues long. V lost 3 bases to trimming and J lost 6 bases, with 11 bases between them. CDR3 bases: TGTGCCAGCAGTTTCCGGATCAGGGATGGCTACACCTTC. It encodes CASSFRIRDGYTF.

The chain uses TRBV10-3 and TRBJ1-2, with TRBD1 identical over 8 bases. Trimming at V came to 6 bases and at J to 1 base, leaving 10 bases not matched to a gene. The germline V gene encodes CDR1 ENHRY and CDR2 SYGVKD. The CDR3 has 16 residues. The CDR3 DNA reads TGTGCCATCAGCGAAACGGACAGGGTCCTTAACTATGGCTACACCTTC. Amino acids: CAISETDRVLNYGYTF.

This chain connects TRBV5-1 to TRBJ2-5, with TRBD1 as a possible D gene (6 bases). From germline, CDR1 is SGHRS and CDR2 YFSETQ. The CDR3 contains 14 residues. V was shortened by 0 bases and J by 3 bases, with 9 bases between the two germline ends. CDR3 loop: CASSLGQGKETQYF. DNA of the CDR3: TGCGCCAGCAGCTTGGGTCAGGGGAAAGAGACCCAGTACTTC.

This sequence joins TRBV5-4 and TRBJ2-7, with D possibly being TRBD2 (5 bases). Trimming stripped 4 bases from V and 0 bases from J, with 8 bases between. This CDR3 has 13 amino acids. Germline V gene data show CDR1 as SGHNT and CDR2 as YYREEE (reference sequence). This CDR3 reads CASSVSGSYEQYF. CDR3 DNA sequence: TGTGCCAGCAGCGTGAGCGGCTCCTACGAGCAGTACTTC. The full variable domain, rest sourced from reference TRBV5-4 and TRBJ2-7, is ETGVTQSPTHLIKTRGQQVTLRCSSQSGHNTVSWYQQALGQGPQFIFQYYREEENGRGNFPPRFSGLQFPNYSSELNVNALELDDSALYLCASSVSGSYEQYFGPGTRLTVT.

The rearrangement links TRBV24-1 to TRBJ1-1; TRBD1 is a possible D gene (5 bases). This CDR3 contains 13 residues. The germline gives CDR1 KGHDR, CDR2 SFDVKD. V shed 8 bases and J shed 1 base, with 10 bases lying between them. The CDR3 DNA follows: TGTGCCACCAAGGAGGGGTCGAACACTGAAGCTTTCTTT. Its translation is CATKEGSNTEAFF.

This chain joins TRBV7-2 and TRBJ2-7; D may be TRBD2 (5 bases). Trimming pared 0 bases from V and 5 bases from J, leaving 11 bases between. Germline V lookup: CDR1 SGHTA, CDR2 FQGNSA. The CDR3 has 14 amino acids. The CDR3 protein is CASSLALASHEQYF. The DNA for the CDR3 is TGTGCCAGCAGCTTAGCGCTAGCTTCTCACGAGCAGTACTTC.

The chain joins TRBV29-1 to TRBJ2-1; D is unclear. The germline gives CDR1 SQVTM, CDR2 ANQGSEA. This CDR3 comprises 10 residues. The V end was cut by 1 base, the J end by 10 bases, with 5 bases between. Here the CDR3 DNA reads TGCAGCGTTGAAGGTCGGGAGCAGTTCTTC. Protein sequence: CSVEGREQFF.

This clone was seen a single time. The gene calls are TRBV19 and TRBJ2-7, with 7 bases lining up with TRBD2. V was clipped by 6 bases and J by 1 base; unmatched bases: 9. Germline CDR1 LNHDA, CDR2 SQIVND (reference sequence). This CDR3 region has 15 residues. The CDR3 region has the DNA TGTGCCAGTAGCCCCTGGACGGGAGGTTCCTACGAGCAGTACTTC. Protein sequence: CASSPWTGGSYEQYF.

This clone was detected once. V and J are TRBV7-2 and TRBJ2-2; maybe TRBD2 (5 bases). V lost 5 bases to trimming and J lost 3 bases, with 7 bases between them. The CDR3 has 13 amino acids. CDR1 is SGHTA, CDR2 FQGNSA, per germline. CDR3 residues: CASSGSYTGELFF. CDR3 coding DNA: TGTGCCAGCAGCGGGAGTTACACCGGGGAGCTGTTTTTT.

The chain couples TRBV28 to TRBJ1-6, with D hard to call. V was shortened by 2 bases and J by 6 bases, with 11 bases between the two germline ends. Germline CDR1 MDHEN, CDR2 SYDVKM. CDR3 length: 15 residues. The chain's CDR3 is CASSLPRGSNSPLHF. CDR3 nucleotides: TGTGCCAGCAGTTTACCACGTGGGAGTAATTCACCCCTCCACTTT.

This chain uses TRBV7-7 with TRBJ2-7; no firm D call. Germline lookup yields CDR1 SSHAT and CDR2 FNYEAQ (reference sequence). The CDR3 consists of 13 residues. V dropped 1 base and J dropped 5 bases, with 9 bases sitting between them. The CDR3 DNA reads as TGTGCCAGCAGCTTAGGCCCCAGCGACGAGCAGTACTTC. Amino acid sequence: CASSLGPSDEQYF.

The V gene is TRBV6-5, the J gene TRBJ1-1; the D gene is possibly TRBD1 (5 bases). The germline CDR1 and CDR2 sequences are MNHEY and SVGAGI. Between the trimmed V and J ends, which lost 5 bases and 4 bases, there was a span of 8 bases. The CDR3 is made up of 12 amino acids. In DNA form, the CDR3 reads TGTGCCAGCAGTAGGGGTTTCACTGAAGCTTTCTTT. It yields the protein CASSRGFTEAFF.

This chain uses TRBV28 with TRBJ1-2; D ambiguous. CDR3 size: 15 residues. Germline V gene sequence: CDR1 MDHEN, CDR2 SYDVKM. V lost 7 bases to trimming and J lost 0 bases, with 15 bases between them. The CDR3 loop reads CASKPGWPSNYGYTF. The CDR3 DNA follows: TGTGCCAGCAAACCCGGGTGGCCTTCTAACTATGGCTACACCTTC.

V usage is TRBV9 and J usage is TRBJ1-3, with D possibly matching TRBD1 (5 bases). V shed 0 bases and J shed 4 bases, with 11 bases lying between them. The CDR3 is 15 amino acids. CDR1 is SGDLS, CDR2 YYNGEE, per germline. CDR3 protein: CASSVGRDAGNTIYF. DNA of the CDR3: TGTGCCAGCAGCGTAGGGAGGGACGCAGGAAACACCATATATTTT.

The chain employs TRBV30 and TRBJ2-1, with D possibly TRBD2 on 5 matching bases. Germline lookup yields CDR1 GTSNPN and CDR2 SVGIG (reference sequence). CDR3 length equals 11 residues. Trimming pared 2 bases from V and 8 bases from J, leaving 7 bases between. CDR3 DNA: TGTGCCTGGAGTCGGGGATATGAGCAGTTCTTC. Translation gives CAWSRGYEQFF.

CDR3 nucleotide sequence: TGTGCCAGCAGCTCTCCGCGCGAGCAGTACTTC. Translated: CASSSPREQYF. The chain employs TRBV5-4 and TRBJ2-7; D remains unclear. CDR3 length: 11 residues. Trimming cost V 3 bases and J 6 bases, with 7 bases left between them. Germline loops: CDR1 SGHNT, CDR2 YYREEE (reference sequence).

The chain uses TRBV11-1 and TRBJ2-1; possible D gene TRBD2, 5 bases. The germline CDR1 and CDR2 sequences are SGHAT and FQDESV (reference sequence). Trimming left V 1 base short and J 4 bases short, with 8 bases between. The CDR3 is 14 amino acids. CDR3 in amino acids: CASSLGTQYNEQFF. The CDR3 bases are TGTGCCAGCAGCTTAGGGACTCAGTACAATGAGCAGTTCTTC.